This T cell receptor beta chain came from a study of shared clonotypes between healthy human individuals. Overall study results and limits: Memory subsets had estimated richness that was generally smaller than that of naive subsets.

The CDR3 covers 15 residues. Germline CDR1 is KGHSH and CDR2 is LQKENI. V was clipped by 3 bases and J by 0 bases, with 9 bases between them. Data came from immunoSEQ multiplex PCR; TCRdb stores just in-frame clones and leaves some out. The sample contains about 2,500,000 clones, approximately 92% of which appear only once. Regarding this clone: Its antigen is unidentified.

V is TRBV18 and J is TRBJ2-4; TRBD2 is a possible D gene (5 bases). The sample taken for sequencing was naive CD4+ T cells sorted from blood. Regarding subset: CD45RA+ positively selected. This clonotype originated in a man younger than 35 in good health. The CDR3 region is CASSPGSGAKNIQYF. CDR3 bases: TGTGCCAGCTCACCTGGGAGTGGAGCCAAAAACATTCAGTACTTC.